This passage covers 25 T cell receptor beta chains from one sample sequenced in a study of shared clonotypes between healthy human individuals (TCRdb year 2020). Libraries were constructed by the immunoSEQ multiplex PCR assay. In its TCRdb copy, this immuneACCESS table keeps in-frame sequences only and misses some clones. Where compared with another copy, unresolved V genes explain less than half of these, and the others have no known cause. The sample table records about 1 million clones; about 80% of these occur just once. Approximately 1.5% of the sample belongs to the ten largest clones. Sequenced material: memory CD4+ T cells sorted from blood. This specimen's cell subset or site label, per the study, means: CD45RA-negative fraction. These TCRs come from a man between 18 and 29 years old in good health.

V gene TRBV5-6 combines with J gene TRBJ2-1, with 8 bases lining up with TRBD2. V shed 4 bases and J 4 bases; nucleotides not matched to a gene: 7. Germline V CDR1 and CDR2: SGHDT, YYEEEE. The CDR3 is 15 amino acids. The CDR3: CASSPAGLGYNEQFF. CDR3 DNA: TGTGCCAGCAGCCCGGCGGGACTAGGTTACAATGAGCAGTTCTTC. The full variable domain, its missing parts supplied by reference TRBV5-6 and TRBJ2-1, is DAGVTQSPTHLIKTRGQQVTLRCSPKSGHDTVSWYQQALGQGPQFIFQYYEEEERQRGNFPDRFSGHQFPNYSSELNVNALLLGDSALYLCASSPAGLGYNEQFFGPGTRLTVL.

The V and J genes are TRBV30 and TRBJ2-3; 12 bases fit TRBD2. The CDR3 runs 17 residues. Germline-derived CDR1 and CDR2 are GTSNPN and SVGIG (reference sequence). V dropped 1 base and J dropped 0; count of bases not matched to a gene: 5. Written as DNA, the CDR3 is TGTGCCTGGAGTGCAACTAGCGGGGGGACTAGCACAGATACGCAGTATTTT. It codes for CAWSATSGGTSTDTQYF.

The sample holds one count of this clone. The chain has TRBV4-1 and TRBJ1-6; tentative D call: TRBD1 (5 bases). The germline V and J ends were trimmed by 1 base and 8 bases, with 9 bases remaining between them. The germline V gene encodes CDR1 MGHRA and CDR2 YSYEKL. CDR3 length equals 14 residues. CDR3 loop: CASSQVQDYSPLHF. The CDR3 DNA reads TGCGCCAGCAGCCAAGTACAGGATTATTCACCCCTCCACTTT.

The chain employs TRBV5-4 and TRBJ2-5; D is ambiguous. The CDR3 loop spans 13 amino acids. Germline lookup yields CDR1 SGHNT and CDR2 YYREEE (reference sequence). Trimming pared 4 bases from V and 4 bases from J, leaving 11 bases between. The CDR3 DNA reads as TGTGCCAGCAGCGAGGACCCGATAGAGACCCAGTACTTC. It codes for CASSEDPIETQYF.

The CDR3 sequence: CASSLGQVVYGYTF. CDR3 coding DNA: TGTGCCAGCAGCCTTGGACAGGTTGTCTATGGCTACACCTTC. The chain links TRBV2 to TRBJ1-2, with 7 positions matching TRBD1. Germline assignment: CDR1 SNHLY and CDR2 FYNNEI. J lost 4 bases, V lost 6 bases, and 8 bases had no gene match. The CDR3 sequence is 14 residues long.

This clone was counted a single time. This chain links TRBV6-5 with TRBJ2-7; a weak D match, TRBD1 (6 bases). Trimming took 3 bases from V and 2 from J, leaving 11 bases between them. This CDR3 has 14 amino acids. From germline, CDR1 is MNHEY and CDR2 SVGAGI. The DNA of the CDR3 is TGTGCCAGCAGTTATTCGGCAGGGGCCTACGAGCAGTACTTC. It translates to CASSYSAGAYEQYF.

The V and J genes are TRBV11-2 and TRBJ2-4; possible D gene TRBD2, 5 bases. This CDR3 contains 13 residues. The V end was cut by 1 base, the J end by 10 bases, with 11 bases between. Germline V gene lookup returns CDR1 SGHAT and CDR2 FQNNGV. The CDR3 nucleotides read TGTGCCAGCAGCTTAGGAGGGCCGGGGATTCAGTACTTC. It translates to CASSLGGPGIQYF.

This sequence joins TRBV2 and TRBJ2-3, with a possible D match to TRBD2 (6 bases). Trimming took off 8 bases at V and 1 base at J, with 13 bases between the two ends. Germline-derived CDR1 and CDR2 are SNHLY and FYNNEI. The CDR3 runs to 14 residues. CDR3 residues: CASLRDSGTDTQYF. The CDR3 nucleotides read TGTGCCAGCCTCCGGGACTCGGGCACAGATACGCAGTATTTT.

The chain employs TRBV5-1 and TRBJ2-3; 8 bases map to TRBD2. CDR1 and CDR2 (germline): SGHRS, YFSETQ. The V and J ends lost 0 bases and 1 base, in that order; junction bases with no gene match: 10. This CDR3 spans 18 amino acids. This chain's CDR3 is CASSLAGREARGTDTQYF. CDR3 nucleotides: TGCGCCAGCAGCTTGGCCGGGAGGGAGGCCCGGGGCACAGATACGCAGTATTTT.

The rearrangement links TRBV11-2 to TRBJ2-1, with 7 bases fitting TRBD1. Trimming took 7 bases from V and 3 from J; bases not matched to a gene: 9. Germline CDR1 reads SGHAT; CDR2 reads FQNNGV. The CDR3 is 15 residues long. The CDR3 coding sequence is TGTGCCAGCACCCCCCAGACAGGGAACTACAATGAGCAGTTCTTC. Translating gives CASTPQTGNYNEQFF.

J is TRBJ1-2 and V is TRBV4-2, with 12 bases fitting TRBD1. Germline V CDR1 and CDR2: LGHNA, YNFKEQ. The CDR3 is 15 amino acids. V dropped 0 bases and J dropped 8; count of bases not matched to a gene: 4. CDR3 sequence: CASSQDGTGGLGYTF. The DNA of the CDR3 is TGTGCCAGCAGCCAAGATGGGACAGGGGGCCTGGGCTACACCTTC.

This clone has at least ten counts. The V gene is TRBV6-6, the J gene TRBJ2-7; the D gene is possibly TRBD1 (6 bases). Trimming shortened V by 4 bases and J by 7 bases, and 23 bases separated the two germline ends. Looked up from germline, CDR1 is MNHNY and CDR2 is SVGAGI (reference sequence). The CDR3 length is 16 residues. In DNA, the CDR3 is TGTGCCAGCAGTTGGTCTTCCGTAAAGGACAGTGGGGAGCAGTACTTC. Amino acid sequence: CASSWSSVKDSGEQYF.

The rearrangement uses TRBV10-1 and TRBJ2-3; a possible D gene is TRBD2 (5 bases). Trimming pared 7 bases from V and 3 bases from J, leaving 11 bases between. This CDR3 has 13 amino acids. Germline V lookup: CDR1 WNHNN, CDR2 SYGVQD (reference sequence). As DNA, the CDR3 is TGCGCCAGCAAGGAACTAGAAACAGATACGCAGTATTTT. Its protein product is CASKELETDTQYF.

The chain employs TRBV30 and TRBJ2-3; weak D call: TRBD1 (6 bases). Germline V lookup: CDR1 GTSNPN, CDR2 SVGIG (reference sequence). The V end was cut by 5 bases, the J end by 0 bases, with 12 bases between. This CDR3 spans 14 amino acids. CDR3 protein: CAWERGISTDTQYF. CDR3 coding DNA: TGTGCCTGGGAAAGGGGGATTAGCACAGATACGCAGTATTTT.

For this clone: Other nucleotide sequences from this sample produce the same CDR3. The V and J genes are TRBV18 and TRBJ1-4; no clear D. Trimming took off 6 bases at V and 0 bases at J, with 5 bases between the two ends. Per germline, CDR1 KGHSH and CDR2 LQKENI. The CDR3 covers 13 residues. The CDR3: CASSRSTNEKLFF. CDR3 sequence (DNA): TGTGCCAGCTCGCGGTCAACTAATGAAAAACTGTTTTTT.

In its sample, this clone was seen many times. The chain has TRBV28 and TRBJ1-2, with D possibly TRBD1 on 5 matching bases. Between the trimmed V and J ends, which lost 8 bases and 4 bases, there was a span of 29 bases. CDR1 and CDR2 from the germline V gene are MDHEN and SYDVKM. This CDR3 comprises 18 residues. CDR3 amino acids: CASPLVFGPRELSYGYTF. The CDR3 bases are TGTGCCAGCCCTCTCGTGTTCGGACCCAGGGAGCTGTCCTATGGCTACACCTTC.

This clone was seen only once. The rearrangement links TRBV30 to TRBJ2-5, with D tentatively TRBD1 (5 bases). V lost 2 bases to trimming and J lost 10 bases, with 17 bases between them. The CDR3 contains 13 residues. Germline V CDR1 and CDR2: GTSNPN, SVGIG (reference sequence). DNA of the CDR3: TGTGCCTGGAGTAGGGGTTTCGGGTCGGACCAGTACTTC. It specifies CAWSRGFGSDQYF.

Details on this clone: This same CDR3 is encoded by further DNA sequences in the sample. The rearrangement joins TRBV10-3 to TRBJ2-5; D not resolved. Germline loops: CDR1 ENHRY, CDR2 SYGVKD. This CDR3 is 12 amino acids long. Trimming left V 2 bases short and J 11 bases short, with 12 bases between. The CDR3 sequence is CAISETANEQYF. The CDR3 bases are TGTGCCATCAGTGAGACCGCTAATGAGCAGTACTTC.

This clone came up once. The chain employs TRBV9 and TRBJ2-3; 7 nucleotides line up with TRBD2. The length of the CDR3 is 16 residues. The germline V gene has CDR1 SGDLS and CDR2 YYNGEE. The J segment lost 5 bases and the V segment lost 0 bases, leaving 9 bases of the junction unmatched. The CDR3 loop is CASSVASAGEGDTQYF. CDR3 nucleotide sequence: TGTGCCAGCAGCGTAGCGTCCGCGGGAGAAGGAGATACGCAGTATTTT.

The genes are TRBV5-1 and TRBJ1-4; 7 nucleotides line up with TRBD1. This CDR3 has 15 residues. J was trimmed by 4 bases and V by 4 bases; bases with no gene match: 7. The germline CDR1 and CDR2 sequences are SGHRS and YFSETQ. The CDR3 DNA sequence: TGCGCCAGCAGCCGGGGACAGACCTATAATGAAAAACTGTTTTTT. Amino acids: CASSRGQTYNEKLFF.

The chain employs TRBV6-6 and TRBJ2-1, with unresolved D. The CDR3 consists of 13 residues. V was cut by 7 bases and J by 4 bases, with 11 bases left in between. Germline V gene lookup returns CDR1 MNHNY and CDR2 SVGAGI (reference sequence). CDR3 loop: CASTPARYNEQFF. CDR3 sequence (DNA): TGTGCCAGCACTCCCGCCCGTTACAATGAGCAGTTCTTC.

This chain uses TRBV5-6 with TRBJ2-5; perhaps TRBD1 as D (6 bases). From germline, CDR1 is SGHDT and CDR2 YYEEEE. Trimming stripped 4 bases from V and 5 bases from J, with 21 bases between. The CDR3 extends over 16 amino acids. The CDR3 sequence: CASSSLRTARGETQYF. Written as DNA, the CDR3 is TGTGCCAGCAGCAGCCTTCGGACAGCGAGAGGGGAGACCCAGTACTTC.

The V and J genes are TRBV5-5 and TRBJ2-1, with TRBD1 matching 9 bases. The CDR3 consists of 15 residues. Trimming at V came to 4 bases and at J to 6 bases, leaving 8 bases not matched to a gene. Germline assignment: CDR1 SGHKS and CDR2 YYEKEE (reference sequence). Written as DNA, the CDR3 is TGTGCCAGCAGCCGGGGACAGGGAGCCTCCAATGAGCAGTTCTTC. Amino acid sequence: CASSRGQGASNEQFF.

This sequence joins TRBV19 and TRBJ2-6, with D perhaps matching TRBD1 or TRBD2 (5 bases each). The V gene's germline CDR1 is LNHDA and CDR2 SQIVND (reference sequence). The CDR3 runs 17 residues. Trimming removed 1 base from V and 4 bases from J, with 14 bases in between. The CDR3 reads CASSIASGTRGANVLTF. The CDR3 coding sequence is TGTGCCAGTAGTATAGCATCGGGGACGAGGGGGGCCAACGTCCTGACTTTC.

The chain carries TRBV30 and TRBJ1-6; unclear D gene. V lost 0 bases and J 10 bases, leaving 13 bases between the germline ends. This CDR3 is 14 amino acids long. CDR1 is GTSNPN and CDR2 is SVGIG in the germline V gene (reference sequence). The CDR3 loop is CAWSVLAPGSPLHF. The CDR3 nucleotides are TGTGCCTGGAGTGTACTAGCCCCTGGATCACCCCTCCACTTT.